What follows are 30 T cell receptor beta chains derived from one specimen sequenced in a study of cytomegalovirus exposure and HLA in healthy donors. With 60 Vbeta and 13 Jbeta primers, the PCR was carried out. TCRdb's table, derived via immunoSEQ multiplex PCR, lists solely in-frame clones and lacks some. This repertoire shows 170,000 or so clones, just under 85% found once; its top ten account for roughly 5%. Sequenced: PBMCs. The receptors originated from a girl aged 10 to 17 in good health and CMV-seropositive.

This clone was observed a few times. This chain's CDR3 is CASSLGWTGVNGYTF. CDR3 bases: TGTGCCAGCAGCTTGGGGTGGACAGGGGTCAACGGCTACACCTTC. The chain joins TRBV5-6 to TRBJ1-2, with TRBD1 matching 9 bases. V lost 0 bases, J lost 8 bases, and 8 bases stayed unmatched. This CDR3 region has 15 residues. CDR1 and CDR2 from the germline V gene are SGHDT and YYEEEE.

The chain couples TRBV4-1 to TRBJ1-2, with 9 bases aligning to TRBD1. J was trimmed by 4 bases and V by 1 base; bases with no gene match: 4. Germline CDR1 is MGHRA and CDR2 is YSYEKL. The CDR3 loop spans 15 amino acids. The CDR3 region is CASSQGGTGTYGYTF. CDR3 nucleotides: TGCGCCAGCAGCCAAGGAGGGACAGGGACCTATGGCTACACCTTC.

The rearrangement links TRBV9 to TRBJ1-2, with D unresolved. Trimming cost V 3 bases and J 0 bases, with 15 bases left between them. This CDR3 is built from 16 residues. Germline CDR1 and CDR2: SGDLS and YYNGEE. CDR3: CASSGSRRQPNYGYTF. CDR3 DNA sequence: TGTGCCAGCAGCGGATCTAGACGGCAGCCTAACTATGGCTACACCTTC.

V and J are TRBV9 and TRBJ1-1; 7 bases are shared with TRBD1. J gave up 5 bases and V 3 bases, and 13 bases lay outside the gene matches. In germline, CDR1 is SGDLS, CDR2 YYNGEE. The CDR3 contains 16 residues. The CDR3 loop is CASSARGGSSYTEAFF. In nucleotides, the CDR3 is TGTGCCAGCAGCGCCCGAGGGGGCTCCTCCTATACTGAAGCTTTCTTT.

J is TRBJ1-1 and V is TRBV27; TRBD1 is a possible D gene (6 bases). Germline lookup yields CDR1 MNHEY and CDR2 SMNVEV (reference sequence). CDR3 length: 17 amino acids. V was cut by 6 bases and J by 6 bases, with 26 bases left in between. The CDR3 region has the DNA TGTGCCAGCAGCCCCCCCCCACAGGGTGTGTTTCTTCCTGAAGCTTTCTTT. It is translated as CASSPPPQGVFLPEAFF.

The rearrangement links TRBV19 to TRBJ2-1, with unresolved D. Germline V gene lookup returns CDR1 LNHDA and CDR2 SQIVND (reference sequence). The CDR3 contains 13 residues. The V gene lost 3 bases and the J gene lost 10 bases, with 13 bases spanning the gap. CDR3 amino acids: CASSISTVWEQFF. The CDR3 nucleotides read TGTGCCAGTAGTATCAGTACAGTATGGGAGCAGTTCTTC.

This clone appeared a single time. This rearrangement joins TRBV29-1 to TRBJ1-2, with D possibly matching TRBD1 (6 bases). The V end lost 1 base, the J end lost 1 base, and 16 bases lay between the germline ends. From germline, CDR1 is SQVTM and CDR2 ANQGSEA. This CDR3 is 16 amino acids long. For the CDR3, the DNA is TGCAGCGTTGAAGGTTTTGGACAGCCGGGTAACTATGGCTACACCTTC. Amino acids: CSVEGFGQPGNYGYTF. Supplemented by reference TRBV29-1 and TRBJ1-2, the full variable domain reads SAVISQKPSRDICQRGTSLTIQCQVDSQVTMMFWYRQQPGQSLTLIATANQGSEATYESGFVIDKFPISRPNLTFSTLTVSNMSPEDSSIYLCSVEGFGQPGNYGYTFGSGTRLTVV.

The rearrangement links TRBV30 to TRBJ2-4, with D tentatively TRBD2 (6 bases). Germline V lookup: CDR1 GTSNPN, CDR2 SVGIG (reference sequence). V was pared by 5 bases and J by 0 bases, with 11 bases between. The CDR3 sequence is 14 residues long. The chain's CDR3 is CAWGTEIAKNIQYF. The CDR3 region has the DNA TGTGCCTGGGGGACTGAAATAGCCAAAAACATTCAGTACTTC.

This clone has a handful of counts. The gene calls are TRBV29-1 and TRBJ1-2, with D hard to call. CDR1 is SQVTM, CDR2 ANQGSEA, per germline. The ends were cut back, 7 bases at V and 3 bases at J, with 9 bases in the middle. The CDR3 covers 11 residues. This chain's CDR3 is CSARWDYGYTF. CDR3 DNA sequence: TGCAGCGCCAGGTGGGACTATGGCTACACCTTC.

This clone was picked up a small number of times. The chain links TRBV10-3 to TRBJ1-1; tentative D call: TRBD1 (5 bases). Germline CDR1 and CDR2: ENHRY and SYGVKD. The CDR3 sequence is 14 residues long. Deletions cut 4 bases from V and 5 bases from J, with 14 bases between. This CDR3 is CAISVTGRATEAFF. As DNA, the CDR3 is TGTGCCATCAGTGTCACAGGCAGGGCGACTGAAGCTTTCTTT.

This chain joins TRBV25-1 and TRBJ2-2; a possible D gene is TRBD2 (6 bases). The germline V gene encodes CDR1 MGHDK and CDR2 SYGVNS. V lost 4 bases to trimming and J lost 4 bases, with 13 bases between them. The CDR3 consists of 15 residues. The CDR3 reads CASSGIGGGTGELFF. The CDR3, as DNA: TGTGCCAGCAGTGGCATCGGGGGTGGCACCGGGGAGCTGTTTTTT.

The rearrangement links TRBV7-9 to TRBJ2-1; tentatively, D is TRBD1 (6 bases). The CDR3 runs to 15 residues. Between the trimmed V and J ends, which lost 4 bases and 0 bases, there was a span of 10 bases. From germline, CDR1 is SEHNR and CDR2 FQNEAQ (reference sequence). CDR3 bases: TGTGCCAGCAGCTCCGACAGGTACTCCTACAATGAGCAGTTCTTC. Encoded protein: CASSSDRYSYNEQFF.

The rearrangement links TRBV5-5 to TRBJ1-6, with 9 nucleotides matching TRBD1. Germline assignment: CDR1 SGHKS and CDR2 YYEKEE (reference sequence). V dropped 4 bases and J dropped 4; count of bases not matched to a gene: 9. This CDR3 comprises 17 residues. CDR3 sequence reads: CASSGGTGRGYNSPLHF. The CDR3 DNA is TGTGCCAGCAGCGGCGGGACAGGGAGGGGTTATAATTCACCCCTCCACTTT. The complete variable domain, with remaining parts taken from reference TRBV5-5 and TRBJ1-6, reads DAGVTQSPTHLIKTRGQQVTLRCSPISGHKSVSWYQQVLGQGPQFIFQYYEKEERGRGNFPDRFSARQFPNYSSELNVNALLLGDSALYLCASSGGTGRGYNSPLHFGNGTRLTVT.

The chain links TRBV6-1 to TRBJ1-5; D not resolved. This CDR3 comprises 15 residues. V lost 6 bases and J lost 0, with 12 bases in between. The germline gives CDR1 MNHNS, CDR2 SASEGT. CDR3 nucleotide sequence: TGTGCCAGCAGCCTGGACGGGGATAGCAATCAGCCCCAGCATTTT. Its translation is CASSLDGDSNQPQHF.

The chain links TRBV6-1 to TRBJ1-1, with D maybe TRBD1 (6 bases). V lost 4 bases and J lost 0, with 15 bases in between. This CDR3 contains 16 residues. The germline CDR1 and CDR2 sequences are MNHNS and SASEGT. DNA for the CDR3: TGTGCCAGCAGTGTGCGGGGGCTTGGGATGAACACTGAAGCTTTCTTT. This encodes CASSVRGLGMNTEAFF.

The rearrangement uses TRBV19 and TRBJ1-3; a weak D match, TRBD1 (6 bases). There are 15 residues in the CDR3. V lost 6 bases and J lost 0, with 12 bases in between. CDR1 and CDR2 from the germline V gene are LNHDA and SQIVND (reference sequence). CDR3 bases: TGTGCCAGTAGGTCCGGGACAAACTCTGGAAACACCATATATTTT. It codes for CASRSGTNSGNTIYF.

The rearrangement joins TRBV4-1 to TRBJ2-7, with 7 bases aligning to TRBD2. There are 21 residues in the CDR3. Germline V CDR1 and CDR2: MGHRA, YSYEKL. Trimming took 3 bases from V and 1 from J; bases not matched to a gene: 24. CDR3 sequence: CASSQIAPRDLSSGLSYEQYF. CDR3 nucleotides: TGCGCCAGCAGCCAGATTGCCCCGAGGGATTTGAGTAGCGGGCTATCCTACGAGCAGTACTTC.

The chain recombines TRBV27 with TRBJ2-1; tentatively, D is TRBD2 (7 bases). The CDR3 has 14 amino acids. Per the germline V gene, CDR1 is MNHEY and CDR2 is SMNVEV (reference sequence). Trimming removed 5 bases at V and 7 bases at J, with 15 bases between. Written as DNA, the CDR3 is TGTGCCAGCAGTACCGGACTAGGGGGGAATGAGCAGTTCTTC. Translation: CASSTGLGGNEQFF.

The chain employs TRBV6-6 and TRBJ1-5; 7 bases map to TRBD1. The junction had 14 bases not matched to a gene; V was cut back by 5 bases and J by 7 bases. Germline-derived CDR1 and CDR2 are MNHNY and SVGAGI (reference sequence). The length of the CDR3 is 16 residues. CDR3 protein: CASSLGQAANTQPQHF. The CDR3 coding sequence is TGTGCCAGCAGTCTCGGACAGGCCGCTAATACGCAGCCCCAGCATTTT.

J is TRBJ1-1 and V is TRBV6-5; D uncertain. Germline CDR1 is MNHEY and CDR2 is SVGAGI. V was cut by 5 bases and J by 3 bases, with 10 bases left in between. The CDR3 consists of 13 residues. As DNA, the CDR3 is TGTGCCAGCAGTCGTAGCCTTCACACTGAAGCTTTCTTT. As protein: CASSRSLHTEAFF.

The CDR3 protein is CASSRKLQGNYGYTF. The CDR3 region has the DNA TGTGCCAGCAGTCGAAAACTCCAGGGGAACTATGGCTACACCTTC. The chain combines TRBV28 with TRBJ1-2; tentative D call: TRBD1 (6 bases). The CDR3 is 15 amino acids. V was pared by 5 bases and J by 2 bases, with 15 bases between. Per the germline V gene, CDR1 is MDHEN and CDR2 is SYDVKM.

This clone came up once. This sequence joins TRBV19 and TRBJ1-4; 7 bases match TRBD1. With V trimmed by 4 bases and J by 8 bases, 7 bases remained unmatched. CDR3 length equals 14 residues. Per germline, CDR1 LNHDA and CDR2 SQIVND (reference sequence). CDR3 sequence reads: CASSTGQVGEKLFF. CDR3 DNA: TGTGCCAGTAGTACTGGACAGGTGGGAGAAAAACTGTTTTTT.

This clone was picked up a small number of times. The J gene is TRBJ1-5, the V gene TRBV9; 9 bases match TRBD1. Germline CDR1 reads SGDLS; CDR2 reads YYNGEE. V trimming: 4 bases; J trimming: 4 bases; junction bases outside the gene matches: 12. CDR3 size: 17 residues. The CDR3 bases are TGTGCCAGCAGCCTCCGGAGGAGGGACAGGGTTAATCAGCCCCAGCATTTT. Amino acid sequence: CASSLRRRDRVNQPQHF. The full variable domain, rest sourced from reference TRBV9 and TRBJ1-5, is DSGVTQTPKHLITATGQRVTLRCSPRSGDLSVYWYQQSLDQGLQFLIQYYNGEERAKGNILERFSAQQFPDLHSELNLSSLELGDSALYFCASSLRRRDRVNQPQHFGDGTRLSIL.

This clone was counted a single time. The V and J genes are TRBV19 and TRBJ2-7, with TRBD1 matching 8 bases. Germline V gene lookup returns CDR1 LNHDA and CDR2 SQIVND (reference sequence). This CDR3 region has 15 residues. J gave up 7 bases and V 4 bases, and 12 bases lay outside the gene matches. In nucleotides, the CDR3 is TGTGCCAGTAGTAAAACCGGGACAGGATTGGGGGAGCAGTACTTC. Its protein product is CASSKTGTGLGEQYF.

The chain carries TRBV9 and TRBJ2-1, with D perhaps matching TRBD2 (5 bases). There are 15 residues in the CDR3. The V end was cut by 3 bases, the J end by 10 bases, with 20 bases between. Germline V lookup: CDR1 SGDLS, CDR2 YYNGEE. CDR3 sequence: CASSARTSAAAEQFF. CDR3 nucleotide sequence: TGTGCCAGCAGCGCACGAACTTCAGCGGCTGCGGAGCAGTTCTTC.

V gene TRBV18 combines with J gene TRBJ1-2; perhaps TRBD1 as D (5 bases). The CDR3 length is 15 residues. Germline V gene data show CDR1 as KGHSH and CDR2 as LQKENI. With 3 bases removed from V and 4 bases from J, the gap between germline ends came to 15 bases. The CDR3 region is CASSPATESTYGYTF. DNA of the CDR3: TGTGCCAGCTCACCCGCGACAGAATCAACCTATGGCTACACCTTC.

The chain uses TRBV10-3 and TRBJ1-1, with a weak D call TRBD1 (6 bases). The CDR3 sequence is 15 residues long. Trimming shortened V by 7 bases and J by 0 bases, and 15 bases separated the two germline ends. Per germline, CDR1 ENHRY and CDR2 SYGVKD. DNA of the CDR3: TGTGCCATCAAATTGGACAGTCTATTGAACACTGAAGCTTTCTTT. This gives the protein CAIKLDSLLNTEAFF.

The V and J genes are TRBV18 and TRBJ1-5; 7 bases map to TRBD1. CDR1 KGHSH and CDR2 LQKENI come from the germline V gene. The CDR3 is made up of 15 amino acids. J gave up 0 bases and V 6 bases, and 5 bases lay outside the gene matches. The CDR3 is CASSPDRDSNQPQHF. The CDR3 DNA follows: TGTGCCAGCTCGCCCGACAGGGATAGCAATCAGCCCCAGCATTTT.

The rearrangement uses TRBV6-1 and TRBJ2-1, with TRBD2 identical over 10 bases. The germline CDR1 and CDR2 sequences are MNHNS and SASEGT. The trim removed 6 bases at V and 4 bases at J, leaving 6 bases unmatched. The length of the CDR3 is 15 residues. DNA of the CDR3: TGTGCCAGCAGAGCGCTAGCGGGGGATTACAATGAGCAGTTCTTC. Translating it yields CASRALAGDYNEQFF.

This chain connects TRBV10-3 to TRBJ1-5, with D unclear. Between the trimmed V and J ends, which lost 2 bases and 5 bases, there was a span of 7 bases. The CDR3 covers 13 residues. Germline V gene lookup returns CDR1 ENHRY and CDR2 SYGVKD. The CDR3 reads CAISEVSDQPQHF. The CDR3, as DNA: TGTGCCATCAGTGAGGTCAGTGATCAGCCCCAGCATTTT.